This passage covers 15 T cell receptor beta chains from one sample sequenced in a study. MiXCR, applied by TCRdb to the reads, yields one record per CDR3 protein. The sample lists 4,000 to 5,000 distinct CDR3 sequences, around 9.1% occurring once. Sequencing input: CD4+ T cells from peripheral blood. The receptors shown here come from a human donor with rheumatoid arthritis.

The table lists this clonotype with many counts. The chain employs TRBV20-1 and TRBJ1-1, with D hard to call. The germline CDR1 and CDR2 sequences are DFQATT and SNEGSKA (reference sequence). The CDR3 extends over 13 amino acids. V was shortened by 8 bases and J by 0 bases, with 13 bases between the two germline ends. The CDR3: CSTTGTVNTEAFF. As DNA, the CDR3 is TGCAGTACAACCGGCACAGTGAACACTGAAGCTTTCTTT.

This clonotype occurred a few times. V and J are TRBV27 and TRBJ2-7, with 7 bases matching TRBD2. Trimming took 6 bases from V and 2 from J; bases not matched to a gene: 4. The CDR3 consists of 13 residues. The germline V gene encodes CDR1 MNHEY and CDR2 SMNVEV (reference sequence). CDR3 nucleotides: TGTGCCAGCAGGCCTAGCGGCCCCTACGAGCAGTACTTC. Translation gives CASRPSGPYEQYF.

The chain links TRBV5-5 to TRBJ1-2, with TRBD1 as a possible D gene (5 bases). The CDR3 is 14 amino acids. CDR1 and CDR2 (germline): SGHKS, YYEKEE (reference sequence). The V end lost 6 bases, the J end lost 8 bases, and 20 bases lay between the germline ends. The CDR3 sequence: CASNPPGPYTGYTF. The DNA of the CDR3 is TGTGCCAGCAACCCCCCGGGACCCTATACCGGCTACACCTTC.

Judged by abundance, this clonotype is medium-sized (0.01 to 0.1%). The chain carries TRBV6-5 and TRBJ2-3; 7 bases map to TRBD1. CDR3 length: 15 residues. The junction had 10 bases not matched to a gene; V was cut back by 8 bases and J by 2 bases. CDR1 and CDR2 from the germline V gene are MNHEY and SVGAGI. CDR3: CASGTTGIYTDTQYF. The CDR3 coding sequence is TGTGCCAGCGGAACGACAGGGATCTACACAGATACGCAGTATTTT.

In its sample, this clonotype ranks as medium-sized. In DNA, the CDR3 is TGTGCCAGCAGCTTCAGGGGGCGCGACTATGGCTACACCTTC. Translation: CASSFRGRDYGYTF. This chain links TRBV7-8 with TRBJ1-2, with TRBD1 matching over 8 bases. The CDR3 runs 14 residues. Germline CDR1 is SGHVS and CDR2 is FQNEAQ. The J segment lost 3 bases and the V segment lost 3 bases, leaving 3 bases of the junction unmatched.

The CDR3 reads CASSLGDGQYF. The CDR3 bases are TGTGCCAGCAGCTTAGGCGACGGGCAGTACTTC. This rearrangement joins TRBV5-6 to TRBJ2-7; no definite D call. From germline, CDR1 is SGHDT and CDR2 YYEEEE. The V end was cut by 2 bases, the J end by 9 bases, with 9 bases between. This CDR3 is 11 amino acids long.

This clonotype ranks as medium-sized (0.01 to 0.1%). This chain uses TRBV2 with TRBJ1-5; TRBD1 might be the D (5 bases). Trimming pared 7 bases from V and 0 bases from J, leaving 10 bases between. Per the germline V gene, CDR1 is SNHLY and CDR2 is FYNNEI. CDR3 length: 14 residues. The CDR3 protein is CASKSGVSNQPQHF. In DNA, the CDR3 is TGTGCCAGCAAGTCGGGGGTTAGCAATCAGCCCCAGCATTTT.

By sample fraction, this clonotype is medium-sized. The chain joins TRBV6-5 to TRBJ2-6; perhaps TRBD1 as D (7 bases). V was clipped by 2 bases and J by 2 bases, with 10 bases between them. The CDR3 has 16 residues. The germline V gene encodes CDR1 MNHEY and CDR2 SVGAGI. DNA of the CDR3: TGTGCCAGCAGTTACCAGGGGGAGGCTGGGGCCAACGTCCTGACTTTC. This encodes CASSYQGEAGANVLTF.

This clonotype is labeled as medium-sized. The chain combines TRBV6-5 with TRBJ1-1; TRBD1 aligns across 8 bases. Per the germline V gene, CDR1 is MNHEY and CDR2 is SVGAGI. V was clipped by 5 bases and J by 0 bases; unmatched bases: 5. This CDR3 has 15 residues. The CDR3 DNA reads TGTGCCAGCAGTCTGCGGGACAGGCTGAACACTGAAGCTTTCTTT. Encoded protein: CASSLRDRLNTEAFF.

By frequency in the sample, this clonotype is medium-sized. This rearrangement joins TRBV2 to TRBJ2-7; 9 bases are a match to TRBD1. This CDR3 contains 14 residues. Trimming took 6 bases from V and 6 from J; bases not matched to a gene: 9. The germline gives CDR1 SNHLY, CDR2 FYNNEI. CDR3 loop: CASRKTGGTVEQYF. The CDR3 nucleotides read TGTGCCAGCAGAAAGACAGGGGGAACGGTCGAGCAGTACTTC.

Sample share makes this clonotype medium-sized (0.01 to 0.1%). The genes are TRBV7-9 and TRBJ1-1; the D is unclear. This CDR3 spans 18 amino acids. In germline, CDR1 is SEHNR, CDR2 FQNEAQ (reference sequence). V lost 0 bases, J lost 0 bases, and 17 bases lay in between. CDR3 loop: CASSLAHGSRALNTEAFF. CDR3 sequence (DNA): TGTGCCAGCAGCTTAGCGCATGGCAGCCGGGCTCTGAACACTGAAGCTTTCTTT.

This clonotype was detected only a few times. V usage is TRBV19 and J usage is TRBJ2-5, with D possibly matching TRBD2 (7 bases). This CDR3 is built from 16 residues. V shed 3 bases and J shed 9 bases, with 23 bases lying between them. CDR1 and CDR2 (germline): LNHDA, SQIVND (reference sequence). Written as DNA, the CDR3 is TGTGCCAGTAGTATGACCGGGACATGGGGGGGGAGAGCCCAGTACTTC. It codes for CASSMTGTWGGRAQYF.

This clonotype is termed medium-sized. The CDR3 sequence: CASSQEWTGTEAFF. CDR3 bases: TGTGCCAGCAGCCAAGAGTGGACAGGGACTGAAGCTTTCTTT. The chain combines TRBV3-1 with TRBJ1-1; 8 bases fit TRBD1. In germline, CDR1 is LGHDT, CDR2 YNNKEL (reference sequence). CDR3 length equals 14 residues. With V trimmed by 0 bases and J by 5 bases, 2 bases remained unmatched. Full variable domain (missing parts from reference TRBV3-1 and TRBJ1-1): DTAVSQTPKYLVTQMGNDKSIKCEQNLGHDTMYWYKQDSKKFLKIMFSYNNKELIINETVPNRFSPKSPDKAHLNLHINSLELGDSAVYFCASSQEWTGTEAFFGQGTRLTVV.

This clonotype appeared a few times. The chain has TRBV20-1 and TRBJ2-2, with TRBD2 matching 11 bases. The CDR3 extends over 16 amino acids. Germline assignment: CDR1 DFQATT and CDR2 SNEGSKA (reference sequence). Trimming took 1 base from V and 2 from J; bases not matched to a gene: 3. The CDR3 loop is CSARGGTSGNTGELFF. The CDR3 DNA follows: TGCAGTGCTAGAGGGGGGACTAGCGGTAACACCGGGGAGCTGTTTTTT.

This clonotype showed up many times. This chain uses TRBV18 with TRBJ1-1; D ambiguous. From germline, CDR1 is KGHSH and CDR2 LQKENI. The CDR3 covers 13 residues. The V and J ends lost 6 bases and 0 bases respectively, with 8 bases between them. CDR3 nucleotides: TGTGCCAGCTCCGAACTAATGAACACTGAAGCTTTCTTT. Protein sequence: CASSELMNTEAFF.